The 4 T cell receptor beta chains below all came from one sample that was sequenced in a study of blood T cell repertoires in COVID-19. The method was immunoSEQ multiplex PCR; TCRdb's version includes in-frame clones alone and lacks a portion of them. The sample has about 120,000 clones, 82% seen once. Sequencing was carried out using peripheral blood. These receptors all stem from a woman aged 65 to 85 with acute or convalescent COVID-19.

The V and J genes are TRBV11-3 and TRBJ2-7, with 10 bases lining up with TRBD1. Germline V lookup: CDR1 SGHNT, CDR2 YENEEA. J lost 7 bases, V lost 1 base, and 7 bases had no gene match. This CDR3 region has 15 residues. CDR3 sequence: CASSLGQGASWEQYF. DNA of the CDR3: TGTGCCAGCAGCTTAGGACAGGGGGCAAGTTGGGAGCAGTACTTC. Drawing the rest from reference TRBV11-3 and TRBJ2-7, the complete variable domain is EAGVVQSPRYKIIEKKQPVAFWCNPISGHNTLYWYLQNLGQGPELLIRYENEEAVDDSQLPKDRFSAERLKGVDSTLKIQPAELGDSAVYLCASSLGQGASWEQYFGPGTRLTVT.

In this sample, this clone turned up once. One end of the junction fails to match germline, which may point to a read error. The chain couples TRBV6-6 to TRBJ1-3; D gene unclear. CDR3 length equals 16 residues. The germline gives CDR1 MNHNY, CDR2 SVGAGI (reference sequence). Here the CDR3 reads CVSLAWKGNSGNTIYF. CDR3 nucleotide sequence: TGTGTCAGCCTAGCCTGGAAAGGGAATTCTGGAAACACCATATATTTT.

The gene calls are TRBV19 and TRBJ1-1, with 7 bases matching TRBD1. V lost 4 bases and J lost 6; bases outside the gene matches: 11. Per germline, CDR1 LNHDA and CDR2 SQIVND (reference sequence). The CDR3 is 15 amino acids. The CDR3: CASSKGDSSQAEAFF. In nucleotides, the CDR3 is TGTGCCAGTAGTAAAGGGGACAGTAGTCAGGCTGAAGCTTTCTTT.

This clone was seen only a few times. The V call is TRBV6-2 or TRBV6-3, the J call TRBJ1-2; unclear D gene. V was pared by 4 bases and J by 4 bases, with 13 bases between. The CDR3 runs 14 residues. Germline V gene sequence: CDR1 MNHEY, CDR2 SVGEGT. The CDR3 sequence: CASSSTDSGYGYTF. Written as DNA, the CDR3 is TGTGCCAGCAGTTCGACTGACTCGGGCTATGGCTACACCTTC.